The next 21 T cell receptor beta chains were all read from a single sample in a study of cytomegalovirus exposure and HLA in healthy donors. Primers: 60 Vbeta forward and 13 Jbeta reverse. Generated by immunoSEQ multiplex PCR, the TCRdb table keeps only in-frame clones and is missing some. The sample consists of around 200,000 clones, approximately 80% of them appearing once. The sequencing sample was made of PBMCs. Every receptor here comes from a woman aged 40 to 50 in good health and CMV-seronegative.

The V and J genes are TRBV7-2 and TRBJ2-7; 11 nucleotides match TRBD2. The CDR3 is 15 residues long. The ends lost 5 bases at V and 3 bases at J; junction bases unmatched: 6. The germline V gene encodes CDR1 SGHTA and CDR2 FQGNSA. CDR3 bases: TGTGCCAGCAGCCCACCTAGCGGGGGGTTCTACGAGCAGTACTTC. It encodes CASSPPSGGFYEQYF.

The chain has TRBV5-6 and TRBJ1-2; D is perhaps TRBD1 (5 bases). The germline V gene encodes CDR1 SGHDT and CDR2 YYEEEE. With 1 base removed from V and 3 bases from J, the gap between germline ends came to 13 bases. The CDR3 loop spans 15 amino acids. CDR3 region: CASSLFPWGDYGYTF. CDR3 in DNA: TGTGCCAGCAGCTTGTTCCCCTGGGGGGACTATGGCTACACCTTC.

In nucleotides, the CDR3 is TGTGCCATCAGTGGTGGGCAGGGGGGGACCCAGTACTTC. Its protein is CAISGGQGGTQYF. V gene TRBV10-3 combines with J gene TRBJ2-5, with a possible D match to TRBD1 (7 bases). The CDR3 is 13 residues long. Trimming removed 4 bases at V and 7 bases at J, with 13 bases between. The V gene's germline CDR1 is ENHRY and CDR2 SYGVKD.

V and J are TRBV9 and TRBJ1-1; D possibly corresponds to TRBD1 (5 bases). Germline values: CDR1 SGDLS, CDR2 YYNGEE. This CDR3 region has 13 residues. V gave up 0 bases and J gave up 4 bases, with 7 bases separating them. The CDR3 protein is CASSVDGGTEAFF. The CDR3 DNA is TGTGCCAGCAGCGTAGACGGGGGCACTGAAGCTTTCTTT.

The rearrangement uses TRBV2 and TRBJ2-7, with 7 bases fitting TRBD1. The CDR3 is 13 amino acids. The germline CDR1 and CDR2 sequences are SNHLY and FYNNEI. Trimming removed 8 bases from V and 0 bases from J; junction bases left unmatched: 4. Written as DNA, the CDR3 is TGTGCCAGCCAGGGGGACAGCTCCTACGAGCAGTACTTC. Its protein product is CASQGDSSYEQYF.

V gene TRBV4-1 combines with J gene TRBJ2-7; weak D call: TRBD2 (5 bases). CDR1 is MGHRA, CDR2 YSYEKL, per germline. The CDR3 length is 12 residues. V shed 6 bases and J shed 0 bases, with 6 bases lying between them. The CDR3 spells CASSGLSYEQYF. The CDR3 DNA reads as TGCGCCAGCAGTGGACTCTCCTACGAGCAGTACTTC.

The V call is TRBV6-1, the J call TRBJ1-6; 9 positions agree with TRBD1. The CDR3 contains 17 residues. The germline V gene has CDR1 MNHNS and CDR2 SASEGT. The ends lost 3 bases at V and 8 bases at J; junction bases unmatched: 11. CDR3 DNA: TGTGCCAGCAGTGAGAGGGGGCGAGGACAGGGGTATTCACCCCTCCACTTT. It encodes CASSERGRGQGYSPLHF.

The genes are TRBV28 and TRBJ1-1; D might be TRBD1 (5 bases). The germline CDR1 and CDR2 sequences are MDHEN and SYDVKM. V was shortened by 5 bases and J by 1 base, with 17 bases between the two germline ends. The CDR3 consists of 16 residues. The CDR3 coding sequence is TGTGCCAGCAGTCCCATACAACAGGCTTCGAACACTGAAGCTTTCTTT. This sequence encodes CASSPIQQASNTEAFF.

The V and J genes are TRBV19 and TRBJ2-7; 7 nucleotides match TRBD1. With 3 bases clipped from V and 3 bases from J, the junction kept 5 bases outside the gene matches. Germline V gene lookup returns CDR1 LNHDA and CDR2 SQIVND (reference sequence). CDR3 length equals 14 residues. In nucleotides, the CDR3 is TGTGCCAGTAGTATGGCGACAGGGATCTACGAGCAGTACTTC. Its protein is CASSMATGIYEQYF.

CDR3 region: CASSFRGLGTEAFF. Written as DNA, the CDR3 is TGTGCCAGCAGTTTCAGGGGGCTAGGCACTGAAGCTTTCTTT. The J gene is TRBJ1-1, the V gene TRBV28; 8 bases agree with TRBD1. Germline assignment: CDR1 MDHEN and CDR2 SYDVKM. V shed 3 bases, J shed 4 bases, and the junction held 4 bases outside the gene matches. This CDR3 contains 14 residues.

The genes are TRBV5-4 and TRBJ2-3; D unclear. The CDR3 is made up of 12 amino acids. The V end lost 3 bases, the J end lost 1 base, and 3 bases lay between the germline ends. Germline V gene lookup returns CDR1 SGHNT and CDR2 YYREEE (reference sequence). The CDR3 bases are TGTGCCAGCAGCTCGGGCACAGATACGCAGTATTTT. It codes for CASSSGTDTQYF.

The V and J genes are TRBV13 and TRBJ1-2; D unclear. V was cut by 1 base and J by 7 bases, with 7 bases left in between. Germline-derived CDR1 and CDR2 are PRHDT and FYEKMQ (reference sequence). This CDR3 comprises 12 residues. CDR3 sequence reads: CASSLASGGYTF. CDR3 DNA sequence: TGTGCCAGCAGCTTAGCGTCGGGTGGCTACACCTTC.

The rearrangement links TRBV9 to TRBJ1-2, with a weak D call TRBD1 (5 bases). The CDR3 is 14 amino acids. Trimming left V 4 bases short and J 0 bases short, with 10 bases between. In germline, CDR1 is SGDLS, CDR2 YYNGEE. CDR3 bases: TGTGCCAGCAGCCCAACAGGCTCTAACTATGGCTACACCTTC. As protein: CASSPTGSNYGYTF.

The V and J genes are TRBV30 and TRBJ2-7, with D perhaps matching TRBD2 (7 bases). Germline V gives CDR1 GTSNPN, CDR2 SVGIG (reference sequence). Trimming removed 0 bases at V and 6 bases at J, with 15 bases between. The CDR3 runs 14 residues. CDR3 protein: CAWSVLGGGPEQYF. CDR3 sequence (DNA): TGTGCCTGGAGTGTACTGGGGGGGGGCCCCGAGCAGTACTTC. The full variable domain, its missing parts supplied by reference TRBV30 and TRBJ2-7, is SQTIHQWPATLVQPVGSPLSLECTVEGTSNPNLYWYRQAAGRGLQLLFYSVGIGQISSEVPQNLSASRPQDRQFILSSKKLLLSDSGFYLCAWSVLGGGPEQYFGPGTRLTVT.

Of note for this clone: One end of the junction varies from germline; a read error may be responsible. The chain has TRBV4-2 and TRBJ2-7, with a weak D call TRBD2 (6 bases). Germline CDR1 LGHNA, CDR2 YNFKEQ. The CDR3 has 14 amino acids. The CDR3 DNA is TGTGCCAGCAGCCATGCCGGGACTGATGCTCTACGGCACTTC. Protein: CASSHAGTDALRHF.

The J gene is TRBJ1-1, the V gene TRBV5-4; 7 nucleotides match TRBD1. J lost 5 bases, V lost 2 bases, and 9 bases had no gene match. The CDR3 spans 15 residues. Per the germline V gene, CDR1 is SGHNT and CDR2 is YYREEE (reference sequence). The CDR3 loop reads CASSFGTDRRTEAFF. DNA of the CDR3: TGTGCCAGCAGCTTCGGGACAGACCGCAGGACTGAAGCTTTCTTT. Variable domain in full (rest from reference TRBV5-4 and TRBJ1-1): ETGVTQSPTHLIKTRGQQVTLRCSSQSGHNTVSWYQQALGQGPQFIFQYYREEENGRGNFPPRFSGLQFPNYSSELNVNALELDDSALYLCASSFGTDRRTEAFFGQGTRLTVV.

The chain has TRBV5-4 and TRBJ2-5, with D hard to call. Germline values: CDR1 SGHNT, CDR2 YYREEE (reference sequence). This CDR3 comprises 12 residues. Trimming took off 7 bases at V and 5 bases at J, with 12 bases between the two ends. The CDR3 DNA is TGTGCCAGCTCGCACTCCTCGGAGACCCAGTACTTC. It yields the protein CASSHSSETQYF. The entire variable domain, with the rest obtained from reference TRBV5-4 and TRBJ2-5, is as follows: ETGVTQSPTHLIKTRGQQVTLRCSSQSGHNTVSWYQQALGQGPQFIFQYYREEENGRGNFPPRFSGLQFPNYSSELNVNALELDDSALYLCASSHSSETQYFGPGTRLLVL.

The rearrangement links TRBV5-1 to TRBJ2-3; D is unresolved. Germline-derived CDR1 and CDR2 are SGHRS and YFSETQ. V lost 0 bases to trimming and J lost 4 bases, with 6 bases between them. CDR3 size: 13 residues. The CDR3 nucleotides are TGCGCCAGCAGCTTGGCCTTAGCAGATACGCAGTATTTT. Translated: CASSLALADTQYF.

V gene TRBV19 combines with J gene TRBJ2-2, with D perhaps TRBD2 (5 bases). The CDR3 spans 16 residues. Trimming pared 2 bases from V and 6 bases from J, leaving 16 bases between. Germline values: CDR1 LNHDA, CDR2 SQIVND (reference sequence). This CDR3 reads CASSILLTSRAGELFF. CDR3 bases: TGTGCCAGTAGTATATTGCTGACTTCGAGGGCCGGGGAGCTGTTTTTT.

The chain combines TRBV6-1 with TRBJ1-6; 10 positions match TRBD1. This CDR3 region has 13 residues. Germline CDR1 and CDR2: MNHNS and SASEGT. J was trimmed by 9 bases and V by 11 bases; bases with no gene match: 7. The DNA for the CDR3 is TGTGCCGGAGGGACAGGGGCGGCTTCACCCCTCCACTTT. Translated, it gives CAGGTGAASPLHF.

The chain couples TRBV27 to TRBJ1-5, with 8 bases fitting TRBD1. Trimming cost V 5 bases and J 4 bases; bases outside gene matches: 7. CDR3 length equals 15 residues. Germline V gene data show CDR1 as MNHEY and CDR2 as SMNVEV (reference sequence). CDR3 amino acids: CASSPRTGINQPQHF. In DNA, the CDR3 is TGTGCCAGCAGTCCTCGGACAGGGATAAATCAGCCCCAGCATTTT.